The 25 T cell receptor beta chains in this list originate from one sample, sequenced in a study of T cell responses to AZD1222 COVID-19 vaccine. The protocol was immunoSEQ multiplex PCR, while the TCRdb copy is restricted to in-frame clones and leaves out a portion. This table holds roughly 50,000 clones, more than 80% found once. The source was peripheral blood, collected on day 0 of AZD1222 vaccination. The receptors were sampled from an adult in good health.

This clone was counted a single time. The chain combines TRBV28 with TRBJ2-5; no definite D call. CDR1 is MDHEN and CDR2 is SYDVKM in the germline V gene. The ends were cut back, 3 bases at V and 1 base at J, with 15 bases in the middle. This CDR3 region has 16 residues. In DNA, the CDR3 is TGTGCCAGCAGTTTGAGGTTTTCGGCAGCCCAAGAGACCCAGTACTTC. Protein: CASSLRFSAAQETQYF.

This chain joins TRBV27 and TRBJ1-6; tentative D call: TRBD1 (6 bases). With 2 bases removed from V and 7 bases from J, the gap between germline ends came to 9 bases. Germline V CDR1 and CDR2: MNHEY, SMNVEV (reference sequence). This CDR3 has 14 residues. The CDR3: CASSLQGWNSPLHF. The CDR3 bases are TGTGCCAGCAGTTTACAGGGGTGGAATTCACCCCTCCACTTT.

The chain is built from TRBV12-5 and TRBJ2-1, with TRBD2 matching 10 bases. V was pared by 4 bases and J by 10 bases, with 16 bases of the junction left unmatched. CDR1 and CDR2 (germline): LGHNT, FRNRAP. The CDR3 is 17 amino acids. Here the CDR3 DNA reads TGTGCTAGTGGTTCCCTCCTTTCGAGCGGGGGGGTTAGGGAGCAGTTCTTC. Amino acid sequence: CASGSLLSSGGVREQFF.

V usage is TRBV18 and J usage is TRBJ2-7, with D maybe TRBD1 (6 bases). Germline values: CDR1 KGHSH, CDR2 LQKENI. The V gene lost 3 bases and the J gene lost 1 base, with 19 bases spanning the gap. The CDR3 has 17 amino acids. In DNA form, the CDR3 reads TGTGCCAGCTCACCGGAAGCTCGAGACAGGTTGTCCTACGAGCAGTACTTC. As protein: CASSPEARDRLSYEQYF. Filled out from reference TRBV18 and TRBJ2-7, the complete variable domain reads NAGVMQNPRHLVRRRGQEARLRCSPMKGHSHVYWYRQLPEEGLKFMVYLQKENIIDESGMPKERFSAEFPKEGPSILRIQQVVRGDSAAYFCASSPEARDRLSYEQYFGPGTRLTVT.

This chain connects TRBV15 to TRBJ1-1; D is undetermined. From germline, CDR1 is LNHNV and CDR2 YYDKDF (reference sequence). The CDR3 contains 13 residues. V lost 0 bases to trimming and J lost 12 bases, with 14 bases between them. The CDR3 reads CATSREEGYVTFF. For the CDR3, the DNA is TGTGCCACCAGCAGAGAAGAAGGGTACGTTACTTTCTTT.

The chain carries TRBV24-1 and TRBJ1-2; possibly TRBD1 for D (5 bases). Germline-derived CDR1 and CDR2 are KGHDR and SFDVKD. The CDR3 contains 18 residues. The V and J ends lost 4 bases and 0 bases respectively, with 20 bases between them. The CDR3 DNA reads as TGTGCCACCAGTGAAGGAGCTGGTGGGAGGGGAGCTAACTATGGCTACACCTTC. It translates to CATSEGAGGRGANYGYTF.

The rearrangement joins TRBV20-1 to TRBJ1-1, with D unresolved. The V gene's germline CDR1 is DFQATT and CDR2 SNEGSKA (reference sequence). V dropped 3 bases and J dropped 0 bases, with 2 bases sitting between them. This CDR3 is built from 11 residues. CDR3 sequence: CSARLNTEAFF. In DNA form, the CDR3 reads TGCAGTGCTAGGCTGAACACTGAAGCTTTCTTT.

The chain has TRBV30 and TRBJ2-1; 7 bases fit TRBD2. Germline assignment: CDR1 GTSNPN and CDR2 SVGIG (reference sequence). The CDR3 spans 12 residues. CDR3 coding DNA: TGTGCAACCTTCGGGGCCGGGAGGTCGCAGTTCTTC. This translates into CATFGAGRSQFF. Full variable domain (missing parts from reference TRBV30 and TRBJ2-1): SQTIHQWPATLVQPVGSPLSLECTVEGTSNPNLYWYRQAAGRGLQLLFYSVGIGQISSEVPQNLSASRPQDRQFILSSKKLLLSDSGFYLCATFGAGRSQFFGPGTRLTVL.

The genes are TRBV7-2 and TRBJ2-1; D not resolved. CDR1 is SGHTA, CDR2 FQGNSA, per germline. This CDR3 is 14 amino acids long. Deletions cut 1 base from V and 3 bases from J, with 7 bases between. DNA of the CDR3: TGTGCCAGCAGCTTAGGAGTAGACTACAATGAGCAGTTCTTC. As protein: CASSLGVDYNEQFF.

V and J are TRBV7-9 and TRBJ2-1; 7 bases are a match to TRBD2. Germline trimming cut 5 bases from V and 3 bases from J; bases unmatched to any gene: 10. Germline values: CDR1 SEHNR, CDR2 FQNEAQ (reference sequence). The CDR3 loop spans 16 amino acids. CDR3 nucleotides: TGTGCCAGCAGCCCACGGACGGGGGGTATCTACAATGAGCAGTTCTTC. Translated, it gives CASSPRTGGIYNEQFF.

This clone showed up just once. This chain uses TRBV10-3 with TRBJ2-7; 10 nucleotides agree with TRBD2. This CDR3 contains 16 residues. The junction had 8 bases not matched to a gene; V was cut back by 4 bases and J by 2 bases. The germline CDR1 and CDR2 sequences are ENHRY and SYGVKD. The CDR3 loop is CAISGVASGRTYEQYF. CDR3 nucleotide sequence: TGTGCCATCAGTGGTGTGGCTAGCGGGAGAACCTACGAGCAGTACTTC.

The rearrangement uses TRBV28 and TRBJ1-5, with D tentatively TRBD1 (5 bases). Trimming took off 5 bases at V and 6 bases at J, with 20 bases between the two ends. CDR3 size: 16 residues. CDR1 MDHEN and CDR2 SYDVKM come from the germline V gene. The CDR3 coding sequence is TGTGCCAGCAGTGCTCCCGGGGGAGAGGGTAGTCAGCCCCAGCATTTT. Translated: CASSAPGGEGSQPQHF.

The rearrangement uses TRBV18 and TRBJ1-6; 9 positions match TRBD1. Germline V CDR1 and CDR2: KGHSH, LQKENI. V shed 2 bases and J 6 bases; nucleotides not matched to a gene: 2. The CDR3 spans 15 residues. The DNA of the CDR3 is TGTGCCAGCTCACCAGGGACAGGGCTTAATTCACCCCTCCACTTT. This codes for CASSPGTGLNSPLHF.

This clone was seen only once. The gene calls are TRBV5-4 and TRBJ2-5; 12 bases are shared with TRBD2. The CDR3 consists of 19 residues. V lost 4 bases, J lost 5 bases, and 18 bases stayed unmatched. Germline CDR1 reads SGHNT; CDR2 reads YYREEE (reference sequence). The CDR3 region has the DNA TGTGCCAGCAGCGGTCGGAGGACTAGCGGGATTAGCTTGATGGAGACCCAGTACTTC. Encoded protein: CASSGRRTSGISLMETQYF.

The CDR3, as DNA: TGTGCCAGCAGTTTGTTGGAAGGTACGCAGTATTTT. It is translated as CASSLLEGTQYF. The chain uses TRBV12-3 or TRBV12-4 and TRBJ2-3; D gene unclear. V gave up 3 bases and J gave up 8 bases, with 9 bases separating them. This CDR3 comprises 12 residues.

This clone is termed medium-sized (0.01 to 0.1%). V is TRBV28 and J is TRBJ2-3; D is possibly TRBD1 (6 bases). CDR3 length: 16 residues. Germline CDR1 and CDR2: MDHEN and SYDVKM. V was clipped by 6 bases and J by 4 bases, with 20 bases between them. CDR3 sequence reads: CASSLLTGFSADTQYF. CDR3 coding DNA: TGTGCCAGCAGCCTACTGACAGGTTTCAGCGCAGATACGCAGTATTTT.

CDR3 amino acids: CATPPSYEQYF. The CDR3 DNA reads as TGTGCCACCCCCCCGTCCTACGAGCAGTACTTC. The V gene is TRBV24-1, the J gene TRBJ2-7; D call uncertain. The germline gives CDR1 KGHDR, CDR2 SFDVKD. The CDR3 is 11 residues long. V was shortened by 9 bases and J by 1 base, with 6 bases between the two germline ends.

This clone has just one count. The rearrangement uses TRBV27 and TRBJ2-7; no firm D call. CDR1 MNHEY and CDR2 SMNVEV come from the germline V gene (reference sequence). The CDR3 has 14 amino acids. V was clipped by 3 bases and J by 6 bases, with 15 bases between them. The CDR3 spells CASSFSQRTSEQYF. CDR3 DNA: TGTGCCAGCAGTTTTTCGCAAAGAACCTCCGAGCAGTACTTC.

The V call is TRBV2, the J call TRBJ1-2; D is unclear. V was pared by 4 bases and J by 2 bases, with 17 bases between. The CDR3 spans 16 residues. The germline V gene has CDR1 SNHLY and CDR2 FYNNEI. Here the CDR3 reads CASSGAGGSKNYGYTF. CDR3 nucleotide sequence: TGTGCCAGCAGTGGGGCGGGAGGTTCGAAAAACTATGGCTACACCTTC. Filled out from reference TRBV2 and TRBJ1-2, the complete variable domain reads EPEVTQTPSHQVTQMGQEVILRCVPISNHLYFYWYRQILGQKVEFLVSFYNNEISEKSEIFDDQFSVERPDGSNFTLKIRSTKLEDSAMYFCASSGAGGSKNYGYTFGSGTRLTVV.

This rearrangement joins TRBV28 to TRBJ2-6; TRBD1 matches at 8 bases. CDR1 is MDHEN and CDR2 is SYDVKM in the germline V gene. V lost 8 bases and J lost 0; bases outside the gene matches: 6. CDR3 length equals 16 residues. CDR3 DNA: TGTGCCAGCGGAGGACAGGGAAGCTCTGGGGCCAACGTCCTGACTTTC. It translates to CASGGQGSSGANVLTF.

V gene TRBV14 combines with J gene TRBJ2-5, with TRBD2 identical over 7 bases. The V and J ends lost 8 bases and 3 bases, in that order; junction bases with no gene match: 3. The CDR3 covers 12 residues. Germline CDR1 reads SGHDN; CDR2 reads FVKESK. The CDR3 nucleotides read TGTGCCAGCTCGCTAGCGGAAGAGACCCAGTACTTC. This sequence encodes CASSLAEETQYF. Drawing the rest from reference TRBV14 and TRBJ2-5, the complete variable domain is EAGVTQFPSHSVIEKGQTVTLRCDPISGHDNLYWYRRVMGKEIKFLLHFVKESKQDESGMPNNRFLAERTGGTYSTLKVQPAELEDSGVYFCASSLAEETQYFGPGTRLLVL.

A remark on this clone: The junction does not match germline at one end; this may be a read error. The rearrangement joins TRBV5-8 to TRBJ2-7, with D possibly matching TRBD2 (6 bases). Germline CDR1 reads SGHTS; CDR2 reads YDEGEE. This CDR3 contains 11 residues. The CDR3 sequence: CASSLAGEEGF. CDR3 bases: TGTGCCAGCAGCTTGGCCGGGGAGGAGGGTTTC.

The chain is built from TRBV5-1 and TRBJ1-2, with D unclear. Germline lookup yields CDR1 SGHRS and CDR2 YFSETQ. CDR3 length: 14 amino acids. V dropped 2 bases and J dropped 8 bases, with 16 bases sitting between them. CDR3 region: CASSFLLDARGYTF. CDR3 DNA: TGCGCCAGCAGCTTTCTTTTGGATGCGCGCGGCTACACCTTC.

The genes are TRBV28 and TRBJ1-3, with D perhaps TRBD1 (6 bases). This CDR3 has 15 residues. Trimming pared 7 bases from V and 4 bases from J, leaving 17 bases between. CDR1 is MDHEN and CDR2 is SYDVKM in the germline V gene. The CDR3 reads CASKLRGAQGNTIYF. Written as DNA, the CDR3 is TGTGCCAGCAAACTACGGGGGGCACAGGGAAACACCATATATTTT. Based on the CDR3 plus reference TRBV28 and TRBJ1-3, the full variable domain is DVKVTQSSRYLVKRTGEKVFLECVQDMDHENMFWYRQDPGLGLRLIYFSYDVKMKEKGDIPEGYSVSREKKERFSLILESASTNQTSMYLCASKLRGAQGNTIYFGEGSWLTVV.

J is TRBJ2-5 and V is TRBV19, with no clear D. Trimming removed 6 bases from V and 3 bases from J, with 11 bases in between. Germline values: CDR1 LNHDA, CDR2 SQIVND (reference sequence). This CDR3 has 13 amino acids. CDR3 in amino acids: CASRGGTEETQYF. The DNA for the CDR3 is TGTGCCAGTAGGGGCGGCACCGAAGAGACCCAGTACTTC. The full variable domain, completed using reference TRBV19 and TRBJ2-5, is DGGITQSPKYLFRKEGQNVTLSCEQNLNHDAMYWYRQDPGQGLRLIYYSQIVNDFQKGDIAEGYSVSREKKESFPLTVTSAQKNPTAFYLCASRGGTEETQYFGPGTRLLVL.